The subject of this entry is one T cell receptor beta chain. In the authors' workflow: Reference gene primer amplification yielded estimated nucleated cell counts. Sequenced by immunoSEQ multiplex PCR; TCRdb stores in-frame clones only, minus some. That table gives V, J and clone size, and the DNA gave D and trimming. The profile shows approximately 100,000 clones, approximately 82% of them singletons. The entry originates in a study of blood T cell repertoires in COVID-19. On the study more broadly: Some COVID-19 samples were acute and others convalescent; all came from the United States, Italy and Spain. Nucleic acid was either cDNA or gDNA, and it came from T cells, B-cell-depleted T cells, or PBMCs.

V was shortened by 6 bases and J by 7 bases, with 15 bases between the two germline ends. The CDR3 spans 12 residues. The germline V gene encodes CDR1 SQVTM and CDR2 ANQGSEA. The receptor's source is a woman aged 55 to 70 with acute or convalescent COVID-19. Sample: peripheral blood. The chain links TRBV29-1 to TRBJ1-1; D gene unclear. CDR3 residues: CSVAPRVGEAFF. In nucleotides, the CDR3 is TGCAGCGTGGCCCCCCGGGTGGGTGAAGCTTTCTTT.